The source of this TCR beta chain is a study of blood T cell repertoires in COVID-19. CDR3 size: 16 residues. Germline-derived CDR1 and CDR2 are KGHSH and LQKENI. Trimming left V 3 bases short and J 4 bases short, with 18 bases between. TCRdb's copy holds only in-frame clones and misses some; the assay was immunoSEQ multiplex PCR. Counted here are about 180,000 clones, around 83% occurring once; the ten biggest clones make up less than 3.5%. The receptor was isolated from a woman in her twenties or thirties with active or convalescent COVID-19. Sequencing input: peripheral blood. The chain is built from TRBV18 and TRBJ1-2; D might be TRBD1 (5 bases). The DNA of the CDR3 is TGTGCCAGCTCACCGCCCAGGGATGTGTTCCCCTATGGCTACACCTTC. It specifies CASSPPRDVFPYGYTF.